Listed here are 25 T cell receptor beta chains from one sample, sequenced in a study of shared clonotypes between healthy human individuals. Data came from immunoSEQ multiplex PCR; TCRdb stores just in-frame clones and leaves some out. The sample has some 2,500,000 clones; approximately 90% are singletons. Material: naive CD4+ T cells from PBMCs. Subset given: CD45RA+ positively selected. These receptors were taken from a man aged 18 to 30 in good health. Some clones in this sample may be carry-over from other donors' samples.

The CDR3 is CASSHRWVGYTGELFF. The CDR3 nucleotides are TGTGCCAGCAGTCATCGGTGGGTGGGTTACACCGGGGAGCTGTTTTTT. V gene TRBV27 combines with J gene TRBJ2-2; D is uncertain. The CDR3 spans 16 residues. V was pared by 5 bases and J by 3 bases, with 16 bases between. Germline CDR1 is MNHEY and CDR2 is SMNVEV (reference sequence).

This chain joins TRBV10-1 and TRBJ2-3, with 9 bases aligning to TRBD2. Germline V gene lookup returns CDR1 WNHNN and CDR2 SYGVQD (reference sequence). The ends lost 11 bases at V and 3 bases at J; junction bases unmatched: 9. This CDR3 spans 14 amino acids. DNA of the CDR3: TGCGCCGCAGCTAGCGGGACGGGGACAGATACGCAGTATTTT. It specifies CAAASGTGTDTQYF.

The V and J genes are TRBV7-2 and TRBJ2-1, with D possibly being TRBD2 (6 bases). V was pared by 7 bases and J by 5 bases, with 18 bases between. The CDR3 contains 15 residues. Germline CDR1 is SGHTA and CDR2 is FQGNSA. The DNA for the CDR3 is TGTGCCAGCACAAGGCTTCAGGAGGGCGACAATGAGCAGTTCTTC. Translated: CASTRLQEGDNEQFF. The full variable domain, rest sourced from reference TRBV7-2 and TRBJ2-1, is GAGVSQSPSNKVTEKGKDVELRCDPISGHTALYWYRQSLGQGLEFLIYFQGNSAPDKSGLPSDRFSAERTGGSVSTLTIQRTQQEDSAVYLCASTRLQEGDNEQFFGPGTRLTVL.

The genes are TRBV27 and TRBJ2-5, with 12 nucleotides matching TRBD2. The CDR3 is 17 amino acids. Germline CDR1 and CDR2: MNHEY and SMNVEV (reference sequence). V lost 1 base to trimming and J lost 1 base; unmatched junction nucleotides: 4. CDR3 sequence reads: CASSLYSSGRAQETQYF. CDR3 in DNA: TGTGCCAGCAGTTTATATTCTAGCGGGAGGGCCCAAGAGACCCAGTACTTC.

DNA of the CDR3: TGTGCCAGTAGTTCCAGGAGAGCGGTTCGGGACAATGAGCAGTTCTTC. This codes for CASSSRRAVRDNEQFF. The chain recombines TRBV19 with TRBJ2-1, with a weak D call TRBD2 (5 bases). With 5 bases removed from V and 5 bases from J, the gap between germline ends came to 19 bases. Germline CDR1 is LNHDA and CDR2 is SQIVND (reference sequence). CDR3 length: 16 residues.

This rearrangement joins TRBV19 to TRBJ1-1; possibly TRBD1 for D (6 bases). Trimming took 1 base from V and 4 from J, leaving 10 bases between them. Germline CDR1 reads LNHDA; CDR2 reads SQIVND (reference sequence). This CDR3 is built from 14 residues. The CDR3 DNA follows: TGTGCCAGTAGTATAGGGGCCAGGGGCACTGAAGCTTTCTTT. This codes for CASSIGARGTEAFF.

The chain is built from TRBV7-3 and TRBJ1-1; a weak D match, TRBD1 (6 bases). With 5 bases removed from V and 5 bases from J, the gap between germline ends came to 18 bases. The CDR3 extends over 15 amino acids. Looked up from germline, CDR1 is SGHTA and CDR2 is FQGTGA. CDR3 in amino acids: CASSLLTGPQTEAFF. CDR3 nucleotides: TGTGCCAGCAGCCTATTGACAGGACCCCAAACTGAAGCTTTCTTT.

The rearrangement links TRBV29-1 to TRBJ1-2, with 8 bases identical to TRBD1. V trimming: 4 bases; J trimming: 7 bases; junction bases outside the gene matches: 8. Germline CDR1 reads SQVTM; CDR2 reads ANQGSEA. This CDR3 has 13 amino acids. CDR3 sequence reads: CSVARDRGPGYTF. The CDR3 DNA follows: TGCAGCGTTGCACGTGACAGGGGCCCTGGCTACACCTTC.

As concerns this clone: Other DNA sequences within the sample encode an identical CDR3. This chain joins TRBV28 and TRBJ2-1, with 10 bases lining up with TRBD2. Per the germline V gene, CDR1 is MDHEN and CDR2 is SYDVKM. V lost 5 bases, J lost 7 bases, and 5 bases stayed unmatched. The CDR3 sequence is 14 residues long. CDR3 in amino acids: CASSPGTSVNEQFF. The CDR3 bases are TGTGCCAGCAGTCCTGGGACTAGCGTAAATGAGCAGTTCTTC.

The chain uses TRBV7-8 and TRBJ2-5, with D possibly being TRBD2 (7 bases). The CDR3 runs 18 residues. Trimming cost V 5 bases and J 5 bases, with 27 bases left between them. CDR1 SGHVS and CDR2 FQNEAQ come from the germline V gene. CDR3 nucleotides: TGTGCCAGCAGCCAAGGCCGACTAGCAGGGGTCCGTGACGAGACCCAGTACTTC. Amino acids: CASSQGRLAGVRDETQYF. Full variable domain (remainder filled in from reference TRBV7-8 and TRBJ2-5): GAGVSQSPRYKVAKRGQDVALRCDPISGHVSLFWYQQALGQGPEFLTYFQNEAQLDKSGLPSDRFFAERPEGSVSTLKIQRTQQEDSAVYLCASSQGRLAGVRDETQYFGPGTRLLVL.

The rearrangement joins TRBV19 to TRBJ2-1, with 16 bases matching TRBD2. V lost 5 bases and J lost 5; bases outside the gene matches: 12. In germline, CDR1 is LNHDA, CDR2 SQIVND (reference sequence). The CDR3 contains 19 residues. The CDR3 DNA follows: TGTGCCAGTAGTTCCCCGGGACTAGCGGGAGGGGTATCCCACAATGAGCAGTTCTTC. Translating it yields CASSSPGLAGGVSHNEQFF. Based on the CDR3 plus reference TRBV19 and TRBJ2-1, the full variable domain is DGGITQSPKYLFRKEGQNVTLSCEQNLNHDAMYWYRQDPGQGLRLIYYSQIVNDFQKGDIAEGYSVSREKKESFPLTVTSAQKNPTAFYLCASSSPGLAGGVSHNEQFFGPGTRLTVL.

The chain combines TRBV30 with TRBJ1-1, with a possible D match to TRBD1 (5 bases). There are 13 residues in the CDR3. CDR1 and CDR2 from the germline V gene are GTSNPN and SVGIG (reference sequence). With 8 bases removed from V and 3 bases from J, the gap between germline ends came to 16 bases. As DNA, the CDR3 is TGTGCCCGGACACCACTGGGGGACACTGAAGCTTTCTTT. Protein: CARTPLGDTEAFF. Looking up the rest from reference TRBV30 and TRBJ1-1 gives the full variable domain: SQTIHQWPATLVQPVGSPLSLECTVEGTSNPNLYWYRQAAGRGLQLLFYSVGIGQISSEVPQNLSASRPQDRQFILSSKKLLLSDSGFYLCARTPLGDTEAFFGQGTRLTVV.

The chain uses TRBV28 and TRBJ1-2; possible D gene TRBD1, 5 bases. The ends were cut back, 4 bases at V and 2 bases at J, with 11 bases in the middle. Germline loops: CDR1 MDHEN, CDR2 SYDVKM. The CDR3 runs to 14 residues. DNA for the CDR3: TGTGCCAGCAGTTGGGGGGAGGAGAACTATGGCTACACCTTC. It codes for CASSWGEENYGYTF.

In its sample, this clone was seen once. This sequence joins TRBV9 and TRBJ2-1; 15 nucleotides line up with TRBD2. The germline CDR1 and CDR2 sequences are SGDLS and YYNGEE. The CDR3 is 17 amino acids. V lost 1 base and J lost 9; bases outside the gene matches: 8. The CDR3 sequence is CASSVFTGTSGRTEQFF. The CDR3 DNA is TGTGCCAGCAGCGTATTCACCGGGACTAGCGGGAGGACTGAGCAGTTCTTC.

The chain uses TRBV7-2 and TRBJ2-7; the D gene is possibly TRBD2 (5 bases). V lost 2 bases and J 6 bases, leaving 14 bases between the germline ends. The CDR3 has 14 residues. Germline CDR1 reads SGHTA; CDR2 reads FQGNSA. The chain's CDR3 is CASSLIRDPSEQYF. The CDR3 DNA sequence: TGTGCCAGCAGCTTAATCCGGGATCCTAGCGAGCAGTACTTC. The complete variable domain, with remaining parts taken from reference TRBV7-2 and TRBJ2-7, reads GAGVSQSPSNKVTEKGKDVELRCDPISGHTALYWYRQSLGQGLEFLIYFQGNSAPDKSGLPSDRFSAERTGGSVSTLTIQRTQQEDSAVYLCASSLIRDPSEQYFGPGTRLTVT.

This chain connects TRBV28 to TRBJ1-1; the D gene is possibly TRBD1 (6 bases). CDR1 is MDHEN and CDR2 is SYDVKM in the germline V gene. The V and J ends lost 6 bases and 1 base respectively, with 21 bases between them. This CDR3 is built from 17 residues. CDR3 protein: CASRYTSYREQNTEAFF. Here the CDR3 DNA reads TGTGCCAGCAGATATACCTCCTACAGGGAGCAGAACACTGAAGCTTTCTTT.

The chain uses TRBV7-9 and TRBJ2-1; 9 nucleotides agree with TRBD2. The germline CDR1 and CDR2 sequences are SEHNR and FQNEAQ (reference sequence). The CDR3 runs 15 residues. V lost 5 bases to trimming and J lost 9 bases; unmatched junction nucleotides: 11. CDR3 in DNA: TGTGCCAGCAGCGGTAGCGGGAGTGGTGTCGGTGAGCAGTTCTTC. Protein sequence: CASSGSGSGVGEQFF.

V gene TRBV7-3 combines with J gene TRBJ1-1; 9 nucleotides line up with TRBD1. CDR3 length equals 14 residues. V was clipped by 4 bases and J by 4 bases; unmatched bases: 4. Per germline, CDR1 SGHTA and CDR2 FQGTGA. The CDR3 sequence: CASSSTGGSTEAFF. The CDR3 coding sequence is TGTGCCAGCAGCTCGACAGGGGGTAGCACTGAAGCTTTCTTT.

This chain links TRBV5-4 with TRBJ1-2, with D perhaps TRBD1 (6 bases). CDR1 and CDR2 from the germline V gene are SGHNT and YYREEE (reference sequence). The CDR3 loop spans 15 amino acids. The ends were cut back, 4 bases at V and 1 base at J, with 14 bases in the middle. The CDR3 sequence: CASSPRTEINYGYTF. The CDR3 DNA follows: TGTGCCAGCAGCCCTCGGACAGAAATTAACTATGGCTACACCTTC.

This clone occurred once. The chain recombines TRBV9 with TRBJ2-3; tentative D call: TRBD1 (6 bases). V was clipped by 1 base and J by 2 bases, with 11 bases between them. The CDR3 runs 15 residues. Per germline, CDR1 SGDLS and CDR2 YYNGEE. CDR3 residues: CASSVYGTHTDTQYF. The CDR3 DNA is TGTGCCAGCAGCGTATACGGGACACACACAGATACGCAGTATTTT.

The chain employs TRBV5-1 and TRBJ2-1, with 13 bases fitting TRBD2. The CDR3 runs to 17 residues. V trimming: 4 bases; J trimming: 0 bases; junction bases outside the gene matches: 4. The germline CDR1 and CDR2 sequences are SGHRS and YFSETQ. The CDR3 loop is CASSTGTSGISYNEQFF. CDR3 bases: TGCGCCAGCAGCACCGGGACTAGCGGGATCTCCTACAATGAGCAGTTCTTC.

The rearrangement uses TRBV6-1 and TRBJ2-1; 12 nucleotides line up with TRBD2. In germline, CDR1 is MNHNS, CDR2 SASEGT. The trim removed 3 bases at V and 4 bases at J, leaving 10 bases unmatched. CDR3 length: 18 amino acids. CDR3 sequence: CASSEGRLAGVVYNEQFF. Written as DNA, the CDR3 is TGTGCCAGCAGTGAGGGGCGACTAGCGGGAGTTGTGTACAATGAGCAGTTCTTC.

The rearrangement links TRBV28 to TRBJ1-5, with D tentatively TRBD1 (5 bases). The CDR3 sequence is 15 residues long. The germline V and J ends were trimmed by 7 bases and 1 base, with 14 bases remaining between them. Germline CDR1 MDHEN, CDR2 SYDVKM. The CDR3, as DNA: TGTGCCAGCACCCAATTGGCAGGGAGCAATCAGCCCCAGCATTTT. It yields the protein CASTQLAGSNQPQHF.

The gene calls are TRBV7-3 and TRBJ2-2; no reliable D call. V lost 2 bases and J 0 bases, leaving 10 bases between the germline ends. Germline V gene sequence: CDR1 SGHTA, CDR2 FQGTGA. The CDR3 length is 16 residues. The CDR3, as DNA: TGTGCCAGCAGCTTAGCCAAGGATACGAACACCGGGGAGCTGTTTTTT. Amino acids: CASSLAKDTNTGELFF.

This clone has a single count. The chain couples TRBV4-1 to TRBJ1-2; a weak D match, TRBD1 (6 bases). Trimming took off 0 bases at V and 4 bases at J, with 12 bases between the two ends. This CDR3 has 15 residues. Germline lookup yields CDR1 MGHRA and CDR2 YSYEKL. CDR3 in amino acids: CASSQEKDSGYGYTF. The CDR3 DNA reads TGCGCCAGCAGCCAAGAGAAGGACAGCGGCTATGGCTACACCTTC.